These 9 T cell receptor beta chains share one sample of origin, sequenced in a study of spatial heterogeneity in lung cancer. TCRdb ran MiXCR on the 5' RACE reads and lists one entry per CDR3 protein. The table has about 6,100 distinct CDR3 sequences, under 15% seen once. Stated time point: sample taken at primary tumor resection. TCRs were sequenced from unsorted whole RNA of tumor, nontumor lung or PBMC. The sample was normal lung tissue next to the tumor, taken at surgery. The receptors shown here come from a male donor with early-stage non-small cell lung cancer.

This clonotype was observed a single time. The chain is built from TRBV28 and TRBJ1-1; 7 nucleotides agree with TRBD1. CDR1 is MDHEN and CDR2 is SYDVKM in the germline V gene. There are 15 residues in the CDR3. The V and J ends lost 3 bases and 0 bases, in that order; junction bases with no gene match: 4. This CDR3 reads CASSFRGRLNTEAFF. In DNA form, the CDR3 reads TGTGCCAGCAGTTTCAGGGGGAGGTTGAACACTGAAGCTTTCTTT. The full variable domain, rest sourced from reference TRBV28 and TRBJ1-1, is DVKVTQSSRYLVKRTGEKVFLECVQDMDHENMFWYRQDPGLGLRLIYFSYDVKMKEKGDIPEGYSVSREKKERFSLILESASTNQTSMYLCASSFRGRLNTEAFFGQGTRLTVV.

The rearrangement uses TRBV2 and TRBJ1-5; 7 bases map to TRBD1. The germline CDR1 and CDR2 sequences are SNHLY and FYNNEI. The V gene end was trimmed by 4 bases and the J gene end by 3 bases; junction bases not matched to a gene: 3. The CDR3 sequence is 14 residues long. The CDR3 DNA is TGTGCCAGCAGTGGGGGACAGAACAATCAGCCCCAGCATTTT. Amino acids: CASSGGQNNQPQHF.

The rearrangement joins TRBV28 to TRBJ1-2; 8 nucleotides line up with TRBD1. J lost 6 bases, V lost 2 bases, and 2 bases had no gene match. The CDR3 length is 13 residues. The germline gives CDR1 MDHEN, CDR2 SYDVKM. CDR3 DNA: TGTGCCAGCAGTTTACAGGGGGCGCATGGCTACACCTTC. Protein product: CASSLQGAHGYTF.

CDR3 coding DNA: TGTGCCAGCAGCCAAACCTCAGGGCGGGGTGAAAAACTGTTTTTT. Translating gives CASSQTSGRGEKLFF. This chain joins TRBV3-1 and TRBJ1-4, with D possibly being TRBD1 (5 bases). Germline CDR1 and CDR2: LGHDT and YNNKEL (reference sequence). Trimming removed 2 bases from V and 7 bases from J, with 14 bases in between. This CDR3 has 15 residues. Full variable domain (outside the CDR3, taken from reference TRBV3-1 and TRBJ1-4): DTAVSQTPKYLVTQMGNDKSIKCEQNLGHDTMYWYKQDSKKFLKIMFSYNNKELIINETVPNRFSPKSPDKAHLNLHINSLELGDSAVYFCASSQTSGRGEKLFFGSGTQLSVL.

This clonotype was seen many times. This CDR3 is CASSLGGLAASYEQYF. CDR3 coding DNA: TGTGCCAGCAGCTTGGGAGGACTAGCGGCATCCTACGAGCAGTACTTC. V is TRBV5-4 and J is TRBJ2-7; 10 bases are a match to TRBD2. CDR1 is SGHNT and CDR2 is YYREEE in the germline V gene (reference sequence). Trimming at V came to 0 bases and at J to 1 base, leaving 4 bases not matched to a gene. The CDR3 is made up of 16 amino acids.

Sample share makes this clonotype medium-sized. V gene TRBV29-1 combines with J gene TRBJ1-1; D may be TRBD1 (5 bases). Germline V lookup: CDR1 SQVTM, CDR2 ANQGSEA. This CDR3 has 13 amino acids. Trimming removed 4 bases from V and 0 bases from J, with 9 bases in between. The CDR3 DNA sequence: TGCAGCGTTGTCGGGGCCGTGAACACTGAAGCTTTCTTT. Translating gives CSVVGAVNTEAFF.

This clonotype was counted at least ten times. This sequence joins TRBV27 and TRBJ1-3; tentative D call: TRBD1 (6 bases). V lost 6 bases, J lost 2 bases, and 14 bases lay in between. This CDR3 is built from 15 residues. CDR1 is MNHEY, CDR2 SMNVEV, per germline (reference sequence). CDR3 loop: CASRSTGLPGNTIYF. The CDR3 DNA is TGTGCCAGCAGGTCGACAGGCCTACCTGGAAACACCATATATTTT.

This clonotype counts as medium-sized (0.01 to 0.1%). This chain uses TRBV10-1 with TRBJ2-2; D is perhaps TRBD1 (7 bases). V was trimmed by 10 bases and J by 6 bases, leaving 15 bases between them. CDR3 length equals 13 residues. The germline V gene encodes CDR1 WNHNN and CDR2 SYGVQD (reference sequence). The DNA of the CDR3 is TGCGCCACCGCGGGACAGCGCGCCGGGGAGCTGTTTTTT. Translated: CATAGQRAGELFF.

This clonotype was seen many times. The chain is built from TRBV20-1 and TRBJ2-4; 10 bases align to TRBD1. The CDR3 has 19 amino acids. Germline lookup yields CDR1 DFQATT and CDR2 SNEGSKA (reference sequence). J gave up 1 base and V 0 bases, and 12 bases lay outside the gene matches. This chain's CDR3 is CSARDRRDRGGGAKNIQYF. DNA of the CDR3: TGCAGTGCTAGAGATAGAAGGGACAGGGGTGGAGGGGCCAAAAACATTCAGTACTTC.